This T cell receptor (beta chain) was obtained from a study of blood T cell repertoires in COVID-19. The CDR3 runs to 15 residues. Per germline, CDR1 SGHTA and CDR2 FQGTGA. Trimming at V came to 4 bases and at J to 4 bases, leaving 6 bases not matched to a gene. Individuals aged roughly 18 to 95 years were recruited from 24 US areas. Clinical history reported by participants formed the basis on which cohorts were assigned. This clone was observed once. The data were produced by immunoSEQ multiplex PCR, yet TCRdb's version contains in-frame clones alone and is incomplete. The sample has 250,000 or so clones; 75% to 90% are singletons.

The source is a man aged 40-49 years who had recovered from COVID-19. The chain is built from TRBV7-3 and TRBJ2-1; the match to TRBD1 covers 8 bases. Sequencing was performed on PBMCs or T cells enriched from blood (not recorded which). CDR3: CASSSDRGTYNEQFF. The CDR3 coding sequence is TGTGCCAGCAGCTCCGACAGGGGTACTTACAATGAGCAGTTCTTC.